What follows are 5 T cell receptor beta chains derived from one specimen sequenced in a study of tumor and adjacent non-tumor tissue in lung cancer. This sample's RNA came from whole unsorted tissue. TCRbeta libraries were built with three rounds of nested PCR, modified from ARM-PCR. TCRdb itself ran the multiplex PCR reads through MiXCR, one entry per CDR3 protein. Of over 60,000 distinct CDR3 sequences in the sample, 60% to 75% were seen once. Source material: lung tumor tissue. The receptor source for this set is a man in his sixties with non-small cell lung cancer.

This clonotype was picked up one time. The final CDR3 position lacks the conserved phenylalanine or tryptophan, pointing to a likely read error. The DNA is omitted, as the CDR3 cannot be located on it reliably, and the CDR3 follows TCRdb's listing. This sequence joins TRBV6-5 and TRBJ2-7; TRBD1 was called by the table and not checked on the DNA. Germline-derived CDR1 and CDR2 are MNHEY and SVGAGI. A total of 15 residues make up the CDR3, ends included. This chain's CDR3 is CASSYGGGQVYEQHY.

Worth noting for this clonotype: The junction does not match germline at one end; this may be a read error. The chain has TRBV6-6 and TRBJ2-7; weak D call: TRBD2 (6 bases). Germline CDR1 MNHNY, CDR2 SVGAGI (reference sequence). This CDR3 has 15 residues. CDR3 nucleotide sequence: TGTGCCAACAGTTACGGGAGCTTCAAGTCCTACGAGCAGTACTTC. This encodes CANSYGSFKSYEQYF.

Note on this clonotype: The conserved phenylalanine or tryptophan is not found at the CDR3 terminus, so this likely reflects a read error. This rearrangement joins TRBV10-2 to TRBJ2-5; TRBD1 aligns across 7 bases. J was trimmed by 7 bases and V by 7 bases; bases with no gene match: 12. There are 14 residues in the CDR3. Germline values: CDR1 WSHSY, CDR2 SAAADI. The CDR3 reads CASKSGQATVTQYL. CDR3 DNA sequence: TGCGCCAGCAAATCCGGACAGGCGACTGTGACCCAGTACTTA.

For this clonotype: A much larger clone lies one base from this, so it may be a read error. The chain recombines TRBV11-2 with TRBJ2-2; a possible D gene is TRBD2 (6 bases). V was cut by 5 bases and J by 0 bases, with 10 bases left in between. Germline V CDR1 and CDR2: SGHAT, FQNNGV. CDR3 length: 15 residues. Here the CDR3 reads CASSMGLANTGELFF. In DNA form, the CDR3 reads TGTGCCAGCAGCATGGGACTCGCGAACACCGGGGAGCTGTTTTTT.

A note on this clonotype: The CDR3 does not end in the conserved phenylalanine or tryptophan, so this is likely a read error. The chain uses TRBV7-8 and TRBJ2-2; 10 bases fit TRBD1. Germline V lookup: CDR1 SGHVS, CDR2 FQNEAQ. CDR3 size: 16 residues. CDR3 DNA sequence: TGTACCAGTAGCAACTCGGGACAGGGGTATACCGGGGAGCTGTTTATT. This sequence encodes CTSSNSGQGYTGELFI.